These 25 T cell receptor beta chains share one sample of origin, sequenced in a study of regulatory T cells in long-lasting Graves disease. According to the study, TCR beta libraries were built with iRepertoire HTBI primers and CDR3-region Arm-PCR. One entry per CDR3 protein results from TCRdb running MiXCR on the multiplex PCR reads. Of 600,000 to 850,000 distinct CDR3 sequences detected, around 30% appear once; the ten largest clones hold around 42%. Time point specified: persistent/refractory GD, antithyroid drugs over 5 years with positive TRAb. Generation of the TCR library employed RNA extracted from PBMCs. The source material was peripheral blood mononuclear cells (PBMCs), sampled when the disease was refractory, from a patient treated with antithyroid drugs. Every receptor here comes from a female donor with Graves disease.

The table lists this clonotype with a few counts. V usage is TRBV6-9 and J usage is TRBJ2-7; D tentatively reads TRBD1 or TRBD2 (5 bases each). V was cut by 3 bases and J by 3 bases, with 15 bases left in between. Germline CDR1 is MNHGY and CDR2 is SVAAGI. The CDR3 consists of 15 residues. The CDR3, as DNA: TGTGCCAGCAGTTACTCTTCGGGACGGATCTACGAGCAGTACTTC. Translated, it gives CASSYSSGRIYEQYF.

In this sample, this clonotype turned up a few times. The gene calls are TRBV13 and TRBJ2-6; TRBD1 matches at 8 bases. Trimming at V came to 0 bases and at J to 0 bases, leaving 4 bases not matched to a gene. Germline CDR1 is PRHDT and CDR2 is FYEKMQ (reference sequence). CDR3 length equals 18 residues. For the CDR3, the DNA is TGTGCCAGCAGCTTAGGACAGGGGGTACGCTCTGGGGCCAACGTCCTGACTTTC. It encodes CASSLGQGVRSGANVLTF.

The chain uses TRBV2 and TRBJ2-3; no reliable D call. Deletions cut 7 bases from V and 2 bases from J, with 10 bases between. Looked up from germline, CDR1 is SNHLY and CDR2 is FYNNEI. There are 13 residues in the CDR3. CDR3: CASTRPFTDTQYF. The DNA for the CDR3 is TGTGCCAGCACCAGGCCTTTCACAGATACGCAGTATTTT.

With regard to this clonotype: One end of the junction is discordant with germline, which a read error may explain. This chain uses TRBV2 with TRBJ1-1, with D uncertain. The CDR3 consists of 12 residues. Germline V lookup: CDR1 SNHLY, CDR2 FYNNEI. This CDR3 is CASRLGNAEAFF. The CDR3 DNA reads TGTGCCAGCAGGCTAGGGAACGCTGAAGCTTTCTTT.

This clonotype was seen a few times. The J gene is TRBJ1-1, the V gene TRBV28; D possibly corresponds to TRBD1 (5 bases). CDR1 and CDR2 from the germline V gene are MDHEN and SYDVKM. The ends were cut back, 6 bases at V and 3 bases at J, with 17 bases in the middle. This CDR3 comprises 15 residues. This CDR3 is CASSQHGGPDTEAFF. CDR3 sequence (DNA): TGTGCCAGCAGCCAGCACGGGGGACCCGACACTGAAGCTTTCTTT.

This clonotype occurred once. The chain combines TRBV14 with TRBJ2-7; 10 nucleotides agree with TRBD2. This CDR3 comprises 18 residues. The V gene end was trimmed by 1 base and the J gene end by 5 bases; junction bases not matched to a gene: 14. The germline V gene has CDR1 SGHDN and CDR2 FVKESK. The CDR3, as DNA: TGTGCCAGCAGCCAAGTGAGGCCTAGCGGGAGAATCTACGACGAGCAGTACTTC. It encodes CASSQVRPSGRIYDEQYF.

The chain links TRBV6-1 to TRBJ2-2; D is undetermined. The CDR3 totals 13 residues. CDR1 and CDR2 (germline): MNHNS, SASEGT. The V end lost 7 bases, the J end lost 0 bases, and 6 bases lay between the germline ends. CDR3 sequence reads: CASTHPNTGELFF. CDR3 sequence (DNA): TGTGCCAGCACCCATCCGAACACCGGGGAGCTGTTTTTT.

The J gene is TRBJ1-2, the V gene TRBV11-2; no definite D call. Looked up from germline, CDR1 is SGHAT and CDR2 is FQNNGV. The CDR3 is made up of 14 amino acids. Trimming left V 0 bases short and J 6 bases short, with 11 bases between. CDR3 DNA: TGTGCCAGCAGCTTAGACGGCCAGAAGGATGGCTACACCTTC. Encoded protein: CASSLDGQKDGYTF.

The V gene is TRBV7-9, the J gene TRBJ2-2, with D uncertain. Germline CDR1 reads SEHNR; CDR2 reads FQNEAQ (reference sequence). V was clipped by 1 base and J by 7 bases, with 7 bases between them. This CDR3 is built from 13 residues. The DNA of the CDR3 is TGTGCCAGCAGCTTAGAATCCTTCGGGGAGCTGTTTTTT. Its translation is CASSLESFGELFF.

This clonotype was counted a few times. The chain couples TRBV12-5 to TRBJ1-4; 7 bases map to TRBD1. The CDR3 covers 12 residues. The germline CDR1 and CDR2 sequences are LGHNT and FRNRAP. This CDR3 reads CVTGTDEEKLFF. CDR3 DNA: TGTGTTACGGGGACAGACGAAGAAAAACTGTTTTTT.

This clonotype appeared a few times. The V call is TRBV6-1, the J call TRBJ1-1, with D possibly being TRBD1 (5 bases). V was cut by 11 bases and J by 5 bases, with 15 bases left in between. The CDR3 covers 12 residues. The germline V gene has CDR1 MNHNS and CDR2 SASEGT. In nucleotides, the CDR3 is TGTGCCTGCTCGCGGGGGTATACTGAAGCTTTCTTT. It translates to CACSRGYTEAFF.

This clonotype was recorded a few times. The CDR3 reads CAWKNTGSGYTF. The CDR3 nucleotides are TGTGCCTGGAAGAATACAGGGTCTGGCTACACCTTC. V usage is TRBV30 and J usage is TRBJ1-2, with D tentatively TRBD1 (6 bases). Germline values: CDR1 GTSNPN, CDR2 SVGIG (reference sequence). The CDR3 sequence is 12 residues long. V was shortened by 4 bases and J by 7 bases, with 13 bases between the two germline ends.

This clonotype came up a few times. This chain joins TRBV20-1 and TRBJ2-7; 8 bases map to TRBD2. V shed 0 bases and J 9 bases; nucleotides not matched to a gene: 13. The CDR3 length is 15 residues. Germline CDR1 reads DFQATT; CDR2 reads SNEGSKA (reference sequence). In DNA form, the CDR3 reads TGCAGTGCTAGAGATAGAACCCCTCAGGGACTAGGGCAGTACTTC. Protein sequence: CSARDRTPQGLGQYF.

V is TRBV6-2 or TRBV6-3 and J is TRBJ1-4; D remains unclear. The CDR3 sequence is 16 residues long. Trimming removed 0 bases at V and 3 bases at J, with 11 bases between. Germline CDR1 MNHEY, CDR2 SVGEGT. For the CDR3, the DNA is TGTGCCAGCAGTTACTCGGAGGGAACGGCTAATGAAAAACTGTTTTTT. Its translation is CASSYSEGTANEKLFF.

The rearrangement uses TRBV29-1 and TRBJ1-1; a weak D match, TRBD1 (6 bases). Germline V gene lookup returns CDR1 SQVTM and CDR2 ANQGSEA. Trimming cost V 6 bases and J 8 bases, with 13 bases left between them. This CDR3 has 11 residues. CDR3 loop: CSVKLGGEAFF. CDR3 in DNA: TGCAGCGTGAAACTAGGGGGGGAAGCTTTCTTT.

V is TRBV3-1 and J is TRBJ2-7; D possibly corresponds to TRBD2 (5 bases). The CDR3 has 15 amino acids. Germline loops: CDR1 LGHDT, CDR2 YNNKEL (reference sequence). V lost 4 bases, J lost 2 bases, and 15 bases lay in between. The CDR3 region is CASSPRLGEPYEQYF. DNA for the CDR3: TGTGCCAGCAGCCCCCGTCTCGGGGAACCCTACGAGCAGTACTTC.

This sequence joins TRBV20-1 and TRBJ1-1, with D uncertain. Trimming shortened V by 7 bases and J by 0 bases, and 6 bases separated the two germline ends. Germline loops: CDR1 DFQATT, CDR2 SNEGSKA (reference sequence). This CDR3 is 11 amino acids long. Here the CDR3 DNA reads TGCAGTGGAGGCATGAACACTGAAGCTTTCTTT. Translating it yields CSGGMNTEAFF.

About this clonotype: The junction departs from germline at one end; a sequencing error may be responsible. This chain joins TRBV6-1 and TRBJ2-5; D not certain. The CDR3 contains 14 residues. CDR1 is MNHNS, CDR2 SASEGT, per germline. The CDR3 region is CAISGSAAQETQYF. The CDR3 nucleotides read TGTGCCATCAGTGGGTCGGCAGCTCAAGAGACCCAGTACTTC.

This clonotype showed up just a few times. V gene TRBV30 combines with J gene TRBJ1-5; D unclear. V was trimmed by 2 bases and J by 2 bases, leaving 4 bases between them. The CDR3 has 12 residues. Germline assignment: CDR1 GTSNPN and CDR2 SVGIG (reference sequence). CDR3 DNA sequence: TGTGCCTGGAGTCGCGGCAATCAGCCCCAGCATTTT. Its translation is CAWSRGNQPQHF. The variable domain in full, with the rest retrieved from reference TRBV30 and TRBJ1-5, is SQTIHQWPATLVQPVGSPLSLECTVEGTSNPNLYWYRQAAGRGLQLLFYSVGIGQISSEVPQNLSASRPQDRQFILSSKKLLLSDSGFYLCAWSRGNQPQHFGDGTRLSIL.

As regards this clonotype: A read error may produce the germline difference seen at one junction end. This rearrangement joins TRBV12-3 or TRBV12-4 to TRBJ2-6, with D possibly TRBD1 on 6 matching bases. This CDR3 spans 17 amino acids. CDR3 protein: CVSSSQQGSPGANVLTF. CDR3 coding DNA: TGTGTCAGCAGTTCACAACAGGGTTCGCCTGGGGCCAACGTCCTGACTTTC.

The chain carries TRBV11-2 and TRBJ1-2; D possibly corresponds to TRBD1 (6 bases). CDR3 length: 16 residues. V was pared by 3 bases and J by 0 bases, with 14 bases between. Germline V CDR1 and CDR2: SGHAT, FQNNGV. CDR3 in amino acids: CASSLWGQNSNYGYTF. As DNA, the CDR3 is TGTGCCAGCAGCTTGTGGGGGCAGAATTCTAACTATGGCTACACCTTC. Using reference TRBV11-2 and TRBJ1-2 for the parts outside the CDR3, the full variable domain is EAGVAQSPRYKIIEKRQSVAFWCNPISGHATLYWYQQILGQGPKLLIQFQNNGVVDDSQLPKDRFSAERLKGVDSTLKIQPAKLEDSAVYLCASSLWGQNSNYGYTFGSGTRLTVV.

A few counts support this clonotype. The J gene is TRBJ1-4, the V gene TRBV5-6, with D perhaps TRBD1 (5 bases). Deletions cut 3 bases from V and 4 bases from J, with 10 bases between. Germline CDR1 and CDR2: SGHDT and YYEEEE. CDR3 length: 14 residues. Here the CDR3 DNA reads TGTGCCAGCAGCTCGGGACTCCTTAATGAAAAACTGTTTTTT. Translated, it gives CASSSGLLNEKLFF.

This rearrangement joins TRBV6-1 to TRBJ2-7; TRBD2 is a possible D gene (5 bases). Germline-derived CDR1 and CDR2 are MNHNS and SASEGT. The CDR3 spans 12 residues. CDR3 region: CVSVGSSYEQYF. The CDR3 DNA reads TGTGTTAGTGTGGGGAGCTCCTACGAGCAGTACTTC.

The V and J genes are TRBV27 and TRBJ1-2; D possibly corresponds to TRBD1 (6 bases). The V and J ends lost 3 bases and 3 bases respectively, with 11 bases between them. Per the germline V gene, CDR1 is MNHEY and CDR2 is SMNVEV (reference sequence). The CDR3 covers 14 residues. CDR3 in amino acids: CASSFGGGYYGYTF. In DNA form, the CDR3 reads TGTGCCAGCAGTTTCGGTGGGGGCTACTATGGCTACACCTTC.

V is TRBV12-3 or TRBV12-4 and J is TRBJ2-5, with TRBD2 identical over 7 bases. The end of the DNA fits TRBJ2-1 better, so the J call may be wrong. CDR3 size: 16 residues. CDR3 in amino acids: CASSAKRAGVRNEQFF. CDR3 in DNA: TGTGCCAGCAGTGCGAAAAGGGCGGGGGTCCGCAATGAGCAGTTCTTC.